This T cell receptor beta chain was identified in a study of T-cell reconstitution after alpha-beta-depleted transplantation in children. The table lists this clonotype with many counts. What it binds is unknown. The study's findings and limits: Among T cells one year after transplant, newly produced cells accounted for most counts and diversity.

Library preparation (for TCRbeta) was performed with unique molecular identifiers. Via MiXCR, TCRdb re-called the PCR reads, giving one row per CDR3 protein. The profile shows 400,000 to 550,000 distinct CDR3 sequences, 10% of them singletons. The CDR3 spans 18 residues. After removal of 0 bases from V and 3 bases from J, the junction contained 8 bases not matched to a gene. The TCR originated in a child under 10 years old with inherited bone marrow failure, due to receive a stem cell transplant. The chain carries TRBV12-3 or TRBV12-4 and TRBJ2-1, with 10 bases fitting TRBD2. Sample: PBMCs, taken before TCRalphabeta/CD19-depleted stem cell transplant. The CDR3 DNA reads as TGTGCCAGCAGTTTAGCGCTCTTAACTAGCGGGGTCTACAATGAGCAGTTCTTC. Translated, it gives CASSLALLTSGVYNEQFF.